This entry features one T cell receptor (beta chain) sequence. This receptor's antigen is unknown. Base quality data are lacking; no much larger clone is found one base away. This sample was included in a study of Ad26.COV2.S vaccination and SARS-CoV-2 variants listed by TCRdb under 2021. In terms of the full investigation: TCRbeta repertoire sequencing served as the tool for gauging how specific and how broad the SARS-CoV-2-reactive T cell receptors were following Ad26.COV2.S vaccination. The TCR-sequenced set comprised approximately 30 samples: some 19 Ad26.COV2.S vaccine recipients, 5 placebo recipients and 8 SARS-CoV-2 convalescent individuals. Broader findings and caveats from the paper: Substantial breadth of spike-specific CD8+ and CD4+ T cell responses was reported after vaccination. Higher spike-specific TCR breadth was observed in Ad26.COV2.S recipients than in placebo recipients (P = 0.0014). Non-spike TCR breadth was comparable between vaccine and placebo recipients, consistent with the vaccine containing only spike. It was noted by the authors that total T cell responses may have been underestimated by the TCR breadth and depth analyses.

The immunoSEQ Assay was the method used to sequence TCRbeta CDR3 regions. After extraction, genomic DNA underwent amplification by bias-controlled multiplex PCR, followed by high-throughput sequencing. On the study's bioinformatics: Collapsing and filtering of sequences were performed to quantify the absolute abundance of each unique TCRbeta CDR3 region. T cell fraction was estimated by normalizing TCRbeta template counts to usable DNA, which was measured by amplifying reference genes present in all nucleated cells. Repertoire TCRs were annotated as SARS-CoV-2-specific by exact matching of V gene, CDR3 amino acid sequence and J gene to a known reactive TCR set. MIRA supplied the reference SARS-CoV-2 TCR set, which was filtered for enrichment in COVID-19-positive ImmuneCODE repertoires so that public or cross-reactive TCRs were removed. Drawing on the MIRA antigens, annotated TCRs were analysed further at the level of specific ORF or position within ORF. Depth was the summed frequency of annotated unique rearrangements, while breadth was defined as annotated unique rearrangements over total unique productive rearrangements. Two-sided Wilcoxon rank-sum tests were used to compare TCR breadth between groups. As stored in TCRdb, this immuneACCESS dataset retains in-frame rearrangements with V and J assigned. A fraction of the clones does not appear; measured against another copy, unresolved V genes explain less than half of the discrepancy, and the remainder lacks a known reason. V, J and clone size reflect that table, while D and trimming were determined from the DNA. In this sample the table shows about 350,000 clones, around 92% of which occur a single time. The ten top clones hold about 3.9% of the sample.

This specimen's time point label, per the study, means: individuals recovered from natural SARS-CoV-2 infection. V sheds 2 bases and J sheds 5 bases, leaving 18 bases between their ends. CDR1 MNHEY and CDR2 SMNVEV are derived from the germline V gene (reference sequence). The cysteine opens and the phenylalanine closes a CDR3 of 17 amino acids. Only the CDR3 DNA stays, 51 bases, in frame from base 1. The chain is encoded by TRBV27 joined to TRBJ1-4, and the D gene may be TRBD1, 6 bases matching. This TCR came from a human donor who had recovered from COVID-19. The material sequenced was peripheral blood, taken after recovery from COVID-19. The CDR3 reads CASSLKRFTGINEKLFF. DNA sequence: TGTGCCAGCAGTTTAAAAAGGTTCACAGGGATAAATGAAAAACTGTTTTTT.